The 9 T cell receptor beta chains below were found in one sample sequenced in a study of persistence of HIV-infected CD4 T cells. This was the immunoSEQ version 4 assay in survey mode. Libraries were prepared by immunoSEQ multiplex PCR; TCRdb keeps only in-frame clonotypes and omits some of them. This table has approximately 65,000 clones, 70% to 75% appearing once. The stimulus was an HIV-1 Gag 15-mer peptide pool, about 1 ug/peptide/mL. Sorted nonresponding memory CD4+ T cells were CD40L-negative, CD69-negative, CD45RO-high. These receptors' targets are unknown. Sequenced material: CD4+ T cells sorted from PBMCs after roughly 18-hour stimulation, taken from a patient who received antiretroviral therapy. The source is an adult man with HIV who was CMV-seropositive.

The chain has TRBV5-1 and TRBJ2-1; D might be TRBD1 (5 bases). Germline V lookup: CDR1 SGHRS, CDR2 YFSETQ. V was cut by 4 bases and J by 4 bases, with 15 bases left in between. The CDR3 is 15 amino acids. The DNA of the CDR3 is TGCGCCAGCAGCGCTACAGGAGATAATTACAATGAGCAGTTCTTC. It is translated as CASSATGDNYNEQFF. Complete variable domain (other parts from reference TRBV5-1 and TRBJ2-1): KAGVTQTPRYLIKTRGQQVTLSCSPISGHRSVSWYQQTPGQGLQFLFEYFSETQRNKGNFPGRFSGRQFSNSRSEMNVSTLELGDSALYLCASSATGDNYNEQFFGPGTRLTVL.

The chain recombines TRBV7-6 with TRBJ1-2; the D gene is possibly TRBD1 (5 bases). Trimming left V 1 base short and J 7 bases short, with 10 bases between. Germline CDR1 is SGHVS and CDR2 is FNYEAQ. The CDR3 is made up of 13 amino acids. CDR3 protein: CASSLVVGGGYTF. CDR3 in DNA: TGTGCCAGCAGCTTAGTAGTTGGGGGTGGCTACACCTTC.

The gene calls are TRBV7-2 and TRBJ1-2; 7 bases agree with TRBD1. Germline CDR1 SGHTA, CDR2 FQGNSA. The ends lost 1 base at V and 5 bases at J; junction bases unmatched: 4. The length of the CDR3 is 14 residues. The DNA of the CDR3 is TGTGCCAGCAGCTTAGAGTACAGGGGTTATGGCTACACCTTC. This codes for CASSLEYRGYGYTF.

This clone was seen just once. The chain combines TRBV12-3 or TRBV12-4 with TRBJ1-3; tentative D call: TRBD1 (5 bases). The CDR3 totals 13 residues. V was clipped by 6 bases and J by 8 bases, with 14 bases between them. DNA for the CDR3: TGTGCCAGCAGGCTCGGGGCCGGACACACCATATATTTT. Translation gives CASRLGAGHTIYF.

This chain connects TRBV6-5 to TRBJ1-1, with D unclear. Germline V gene data show CDR1 as MNHEY and CDR2 as SVGAGI. The V and J ends lost 2 bases and 0 bases respectively, with 13 bases between them. The CDR3 totals 16 residues. This CDR3 is CASSYPLVWMNTEAFF. The CDR3 nucleotides read TGTGCCAGCAGTTACCCGCTGGTGTGGATGAACACTGAAGCTTTCTTT.

CDR3 region: CASSGQGVYNEQFF. The CDR3 bases are TGCGCCAGCAGTGGGCAGGGAGTTTACAATGAGCAGTTCTTC. The chain links TRBV10-2 to TRBJ2-1; D might be TRBD1 or TRBD2, each matching 5 bases. With 4 bases removed from V and 4 bases from J, the gap between germline ends came to 11 bases. Germline CDR1 reads WSHSY; CDR2 reads SAAADI. This CDR3 comprises 14 residues.

This clone was picked up a small number of times. The chain carries TRBV10-3 and TRBJ1-1; 7 nucleotides align to TRBD1. CDR3 length: 13 residues. Trimming removed 5 bases from V and 5 bases from J; junction bases left unmatched: 5. The germline V gene has CDR1 ENHRY and CDR2 SYGVKD. CDR3 bases: TGTGCCATCAGTACAGGACAGGTAACTGAAGCTTTCTTT. Translation: CAISTGQVTEAFF.

This chain uses TRBV6-2 or TRBV6-3 with TRBJ1-1; D is ambiguous. This CDR3 spans 14 amino acids. Trimming took 5 bases from V and 0 from J, leaving 10 bases between them. Germline lookup yields CDR1 MNHEY and CDR2 SVGEGT. The DNA for the CDR3 is TGTGCCAGCAGTACCAACCTCATGAACACTGAAGCTTTCTTT. Amino acids: CASSTNLMNTEAFF.

V usage is TRBV6-5 and J usage is TRBJ1-4; TRBD1 aligns across 10 bases. The CDR3 is 14 residues long. The germline V gene encodes CDR1 MNHEY and CDR2 SVGAGI. After removal of 5 bases from V and 7 bases from J, the junction contained 4 bases not matched to a gene. DNA of the CDR3: TGTGCCAGCAGTCCGGGACAGGGGAGTGAAAAACTGTTTTTT. This codes for CASSPGQGSEKLFF.